The clone carrying this T cell receptor beta chain has more than one count but fewer than ten. Antigen specificity is unknown. This specimen belongs to a study of CD8 T cells in ankylosing spondylitis. Germline CDR1 SQVTM, CDR2 ANQGSEA. With 0 bases clipped from V and 3 bases from J, the junction kept 0 bases outside the gene matches. The CDR3 totals 13 residues. Overall study results and limits: With a CD8+ phenotype, disease-linked clones were relatively rare in peripheral blood. A motif in TCR beta, a set of about 8 highly homologous variants, appeared characteristic of ankylosing spondylitis blood. Reportedly, matched ankylosing spondylitis synovial fluid was significantly enriched for disease-linked clones.

Via MiXCR, TCRdb re-called the 5' RACE reads, giving one row per CDR3 protein. Altogether hundreds of thousands of distinct CDR3 sequences are present, about 10% being singletons, with the ten largest covering just over 0.5%. Sequenced sample: blood, either unsorted or a sorted T cell fraction (not recorded which). This TCR was recovered from a male donor with ankylosing spondylitis. The chain employs TRBV29-1 and TRBJ2-5; TRBD1 matches 8 bases. Here the CDR3 reads CSVEEDREETQYF. The CDR3 DNA reads as TGCAGCGTTGAAGAGGACAGGGAAGAGACCCAGTACTTC.